The 26 T cell receptor beta chains presented below share a single source sample, sequenced in a study of blood T cell repertoires in COVID-19. Clones were read by immunoSEQ multiplex PCR, and TCRdb kept only the in-frame ones, dropping some. Here the sample spans about 42,000 clones, 65% to 80% being singletons. The sequenced material came from peripheral blood. These receptor sequences come from a man older than 75 with acute or convalescent COVID-19.

The V call is TRBV28, the J call TRBJ2-1, with 8 bases aligning to TRBD1. The germline gives CDR1 MDHEN, CDR2 SYDVKM. V lost 3 bases to trimming and J lost 6 bases; unmatched junction nucleotides: 4. This CDR3 has 14 residues. The CDR3 bases are TGTGCCAGCAGTTTTCAGGGGGCGGGCAATGAGCAGTTCTTC. This sequence encodes CASSFQGAGNEQFF.

The chain employs TRBV7-2 and TRBJ2-5; no clear D gene. The CDR3 is made up of 10 amino acids. Trimming shortened V by 5 bases and J by 10 bases, and 8 bases separated the two germline ends. CDR1 and CDR2 (germline): SGHTA, FQGNSA. CDR3 sequence: CASSLYGQYF. The CDR3 region has the DNA TGTGCCAGCAGCCTGTACGGCCAGTACTTC.

This CDR3 is CASTYRGQGYTF. The CDR3 coding sequence is TGTGCCAGCACCTACAGGGGACAAGGCTACACCTTC. This chain uses TRBV12-3 or TRBV12-4 with TRBJ1-2; 7 bases agree with TRBD1. The CDR3 has 12 residues. With 7 bases clipped from V and 8 bases from J, the junction kept 7 bases outside the gene matches.

The V gene is TRBV9, the J gene TRBJ2-1; a weak D match, TRBD1 (6 bases). From germline, CDR1 is SGDLS and CDR2 YYNGEE. The CDR3 contains 15 residues. The germline V and J ends were trimmed by 2 bases and 1 base, with 10 bases remaining between them. The CDR3 region is CASSVTGNSYNEQFF. CDR3 nucleotide sequence: TGTGCCAGCAGCGTTACAGGGAATTCCTACAATGAGCAGTTCTTC.

The chain links TRBV27 to TRBJ2-5; TRBD2 agrees at 9 bases. This CDR3 has 14 residues. Germline assignment: CDR1 MNHEY and CDR2 SMNVEV (reference sequence). V was clipped by 6 bases and J by 5 bases; unmatched bases: 7. Written as DNA, the CDR3 is TGTGCCAGCAGAGACCTAGCGGGAACGGAGACCCAGTACTTC. This sequence encodes CASRDLAGTETQYF.

This chain links TRBV5-4 with TRBJ2-3, with TRBD1 as a possible D gene (5 bases). Germline V gene sequence: CDR1 SGHNT, CDR2 YYREEE (reference sequence). The ends were cut back, 1 base at V and 1 base at J, with 13 bases in the middle. The CDR3 contains 16 residues. The CDR3 region is CASSLSPRVGTDTQYF. CDR3 in DNA: TGTGCCAGCAGCTTGTCCCCCAGGGTGGGCACAGATACGCAGTATTTT.

This chain links TRBV18 with TRBJ2-7; 10 bases map to TRBD1. CDR1 and CDR2 (germline): KGHSH, LQKENI. The CDR3 has 14 amino acids. J gave up 3 bases and V 6 bases, and 5 bases lay outside the gene matches. CDR3 in amino acids: CASSPGTGDYEQYF. CDR3 nucleotides: TGTGCCAGCTCGCCCGGGACAGGGGACTACGAGCAGTACTTC. The whole variable domain, filled in from reference TRBV18 and TRBJ2-7, reads NAGVMQNPRHLVRRRGQEARLRCSPMKGHSHVYWYRQLPEEGLKFMVYLQKENIIDESGMPKERFSAEFPKEGPSILRIQQVVRGDSAAYFCASSPGTGDYEQYFGPGTRLTVT.

The V call is TRBV5-6, the J call TRBJ1-6; 9 bases agree with TRBD1. V shed 0 bases, J shed 9 bases, and the junction held 4 bases outside the gene matches. There are 15 residues in the CDR3. Germline V lookup: CDR1 SGHDT, CDR2 YYEEEE. The CDR3 DNA is TGTGCCAGCAGCTTGGCCACAGGGGGCGTTTCACCCCTCCACTTT. Amino acid sequence: CASSLATGGVSPLHF.

V gene TRBV19 combines with J gene TRBJ2-5, with D tentatively TRBD1 (5 bases). V was pared by 4 bases and J by 5 bases, with 20 bases between. Germline lookup yields CDR1 LNHDA and CDR2 SQIVND (reference sequence). This CDR3 has 16 residues. The CDR3 DNA is TGTGCCAGTAGTAGTCAGGGCGCTCTCCCTCGGGAGACCCAGTACTTC. This translates into CASSSQGALPRETQYF.

The chain is built from TRBV29-1 and TRBJ2-1, with TRBD2 matching over 8 bases. The germline V gene has CDR1 SQVTM and CDR2 ANQGSEA. The CDR3 has 14 residues. The V segment lost 3 bases and the J segment 6 bases; nucleotides outside the gene matches: 7. The CDR3 protein is CSVDSQRERNEQFF. The CDR3 region has the DNA TGCAGCGTTGACTCCCAGCGGGAGCGCAATGAGCAGTTCTTC.

The V call is TRBV4-1, the J call TRBJ1-2; D is unclear. The V and J ends lost 1 base and 8 bases respectively, with 5 bases between them. The CDR3 length is 11 residues. Germline V CDR1 and CDR2: MGHRA, YSYEKL. The CDR3 here is CASSQGEGYTF. CDR3 sequence (DNA): TGCGCCAGCAGCCAAGGAGAAGGCTACACCTTC.

The chain combines TRBV4-1 with TRBJ1-1; 7 nucleotides line up with TRBD1. Germline loops: CDR1 MGHRA, CDR2 YSYEKL. This CDR3 spans 18 amino acids. With 1 base clipped from V and 1 base from J, the junction kept 12 bases outside the gene matches. The CDR3 loop reads CASSQGFQGQTPNTEAFF. In nucleotides, the CDR3 is TGCGCCAGCAGCCAAGGATTTCAGGGACAGACACCGAACACTGAAGCTTTCTTT.

The chain has TRBV6-5 and TRBJ2-7, with 10 positions matching TRBD1. This CDR3 has 14 residues. Germline V gene lookup returns CDR1 MNHEY and CDR2 SVGAGI. The trim removed 6 bases at V and 0 bases at J, leaving 2 bases unmatched. CDR3 sequence reads: CASRDRGSSYEQYF. Written as DNA, the CDR3 is TGTGCCAGCAGGGACAGGGGGAGCTCCTACGAGCAGTACTTC.

The gene calls are TRBV5-1 and TRBJ1-1, with D possibly being TRBD1 (6 bases). The CDR3 covers 14 residues. Germline CDR1 is SGHRS and CDR2 is YFSETQ. With 1 base removed from V and 1 base from J, the gap between germline ends came to 8 bases. The CDR3 DNA follows: TGCGCCAGCAGCTTGCAGGGGAGGAACACTGAAGCTTTCTTT. This sequence encodes CASSLQGRNTEAFF. The whole variable domain, filled in from reference TRBV5-1 and TRBJ1-1, reads KAGVTQTPRYLIKTRGQQVTLSCSPISGHRSVSWYQQTPGQGLQFLFEYFSETQRNKGNFPGRFSGRQFSNSRSEMNVSTLELGDSALYLCASSLQGRNTEAFFGQGTRLTVV.

The chain employs TRBV3-1 (or the pseudogene TRBV3-2) and TRBJ1-1; no clear D gene. Germline lookup yields CDR1 LGHDT and CDR2 YNNKEL (reference sequence). V lost 0 bases, J lost 7 bases, and 9 bases lay in between. This CDR3 has 13 amino acids. The CDR3 DNA sequence: TGTGCCAGCAGCCAAGATCTACAGAGTGAAGCTTTCTTT. Its translation: CASSQDLQSEAFF.

The J gene is TRBJ1-1, the V gene TRBV23-1, with 7 nucleotides matching TRBD1. TRBV23-1 is noted as an ORF with a role that remains uncertain. Trimming cost V 3 bases and J 3 bases; bases outside gene matches: 1. The CDR3 is made up of 13 amino acids. The CDR3 bases are TGCGCCAGCAGTCACCAGGGGGACACTGAAGCTTTCTTT. Amino acids: CASSHQGDTEAFF.

The J gene is TRBJ1-3, the V gene TRBV7-9, with a weak D call TRBD1 (6 bases). The CDR3 loop spans 16 amino acids. CDR1 is SEHNR and CDR2 is FQNEAQ in the germline V gene (reference sequence). The V end was cut by 5 bases, the J end by 0 bases, with 14 bases between. The CDR3 here is CASSNYGQHSGNTIYF. Here the CDR3 DNA reads TGTGCCAGCAGCAACTATGGACAGCACTCTGGAAACACCATATATTTT.

V and J are TRBV11-2 and TRBJ2-7; TRBD2 aligns across 8 bases. V was pared by 5 bases and J by 3 bases, with 9 bases of the junction left unmatched. There are 15 residues in the CDR3. Germline CDR1 SGHAT, CDR2 FQNNGV. CDR3 coding DNA: TGTGCCAGCAGCCCCCTCCAGCGGGGGAACTACGAGCAGTACTTC. Protein product: CASSPLQRGNYEQYF.

The chain combines TRBV10-1 with TRBJ2-2; TRBD2 is a possible D gene (6 bases). V dropped 7 bases and J dropped 6 bases, with 18 bases sitting between them. The CDR3 consists of 15 residues. The germline gives CDR1 WNHNN, CDR2 SYGVQD (reference sequence). The CDR3 sequence is CASTEGTLGAGELFF. CDR3 coding DNA: TGCGCCAGCACCGAGGGGACTTTGGGCGCCGGGGAGCTGTTTTTT.

This clone turned up a few times. The CDR3 DNA reads TGCGCCAGCAGCCAAGATCTGTATTTTGATTCACCCCTCCACTTT. It encodes CASSQDLYFDSPLHF. This chain connects TRBV4-1 to TRBJ1-6; the D is unclear. This CDR3 spans 15 amino acids. The V gene's germline CDR1 is MGHRA and CDR2 YSYEKL. V was shortened by 0 bases and J by 8 bases, with 11 bases between the two germline ends.

V is TRBV5-4 and J is TRBJ1-1, with unresolved D. Germline V gene sequence: CDR1 SGHNT, CDR2 YYREEE (reference sequence). The V gene lost 7 bases and the J gene lost 0 bases, with 7 bases spanning the gap. This CDR3 spans 12 amino acids. CDR3 in DNA: TGTGCCAGCTCCCTAATGAACACTGAAGCTTTCTTT. Residues: CASSLMNTEAFF.

The chain employs TRBV7-9 and TRBJ2-1; possible D gene TRBD2, 5 bases. The V end lost 5 bases, the J end lost 2 bases, and 13 bases lay between the germline ends. CDR3 length equals 15 residues. Germline values: CDR1 SEHNR, CDR2 FQNEAQ (reference sequence). The DNA for the CDR3 is TGTGCCAGCAGCCCCCGGGGAGTCGCCTACAATGAGCAGTTCTTC. Protein: CASSPRGVAYNEQFF.

The chain carries TRBV21-1 and TRBJ2-2; TRBD2, as called in the table, went unchecked against the DNA. TRBV21-1 is a recognized pseudogene. The CDR3 sequence is 14 residues long. CDR3 sequence reads: CASSKDLRARELFF. CDR3 in DNA: TGTGCCAGCAGCAAAGATTTGAGGGCCAGGGAGCTGTTTTTT.

The chain uses TRBV21-1 and TRBJ2-4; the D call TRBD2 from the table was never checked on the DNA. TRBV21-1 corresponds to a pseudogene. CDR3 length: 18 residues. The CDR3 sequence is CASTPPIEAVRTKNIQYF. The CDR3 region has the DNA TGTGCCAGCACCCCACCCATTGAGGCAGTTCGTACCAAAAACATTCAGTACTTC.

V and J are TRBV5-1 and TRBJ2-1; D possibly corresponds to TRBD2 (5 bases). CDR3 length equals 17 residues. Trimming cost V 4 bases and J 9 bases, with 26 bases left between them. Germline values: CDR1 SGHRS, CDR2 YFSETQ. The CDR3 sequence: CASSPPIARWARGEQFF. CDR3 DNA: TGCGCCAGCAGCCCCCCCATAGCGCGTTGGGCACGAGGTGAGCAGTTCTTC.

The chain employs TRBV6-5 and TRBJ1-1; D may be TRBD1 (6 bases). Germline-derived CDR1 and CDR2 are MNHEY and SVGAGI. Trimming shortened V by 6 bases and J by 7 bases, and 15 bases separated the two germline ends. CDR3 length: 13 amino acids. The CDR3, as DNA: TGTGCCAGCAGGACATACAGGGCTGGTGAAGCTTTCTTT. Translating gives CASRTYRAGEAFF.